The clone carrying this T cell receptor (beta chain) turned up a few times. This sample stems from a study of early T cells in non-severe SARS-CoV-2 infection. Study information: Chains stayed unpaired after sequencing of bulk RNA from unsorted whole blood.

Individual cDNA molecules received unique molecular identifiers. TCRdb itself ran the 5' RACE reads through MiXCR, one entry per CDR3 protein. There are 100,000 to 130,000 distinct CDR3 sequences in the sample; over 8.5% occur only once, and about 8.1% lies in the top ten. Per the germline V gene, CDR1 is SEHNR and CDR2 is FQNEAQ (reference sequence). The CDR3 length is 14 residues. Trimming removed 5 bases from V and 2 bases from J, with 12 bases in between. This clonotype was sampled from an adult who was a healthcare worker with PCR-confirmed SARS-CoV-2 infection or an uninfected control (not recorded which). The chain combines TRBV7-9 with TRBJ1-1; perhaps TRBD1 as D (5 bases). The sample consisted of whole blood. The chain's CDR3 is CASSQRGRNTEAFF. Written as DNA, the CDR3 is TGTGCCAGCAGCCAGCGGGGACGAAACACTGAAGCTTTCTTT.